Given below is one T cell receptor (beta chain) in context. The antigen is undetermined. These data belong to a study of T cell responses to AZD1222 COVID-19 vaccine. Clones were sequenced by immunoSEQ multiplex PCR, and TCRdb holds only the in-frame ones, with some missing. The sample consists of more than 150,000 clones, about nine tenths of them appearing once. CDR1 and CDR2 (germline): MNHNY, SVGAGI (reference sequence). The CDR3 covers 15 residues. The V gene end was trimmed by 6 bases and the J gene end by 12 bases; junction bases not matched to a gene: 10. Whole-study findings and limits: Donors were chiefly white British, with a greater number of females, and clonal diversity was perhaps underestimated. At study baseline, merely a handful of AZD1222 recipients were seropositive. Elevations in Spike-specific TCR breadth and depth followed administration of two AZD1222 doses.

The sample here was peripheral blood, taken on day 0 of AZD1222 vaccination. The TCR was taken from an adult in good health. The rearrangement uses TRBV6-6 and TRBJ2-1; 14 bases are a match to TRBD2. DNA of the CDR3: TGTGCCAGCAGCCTCCCGGGACTAGCGGGAGATCGGCAGTTCTTC. Translating it yields CASSLPGLAGDRQFF.